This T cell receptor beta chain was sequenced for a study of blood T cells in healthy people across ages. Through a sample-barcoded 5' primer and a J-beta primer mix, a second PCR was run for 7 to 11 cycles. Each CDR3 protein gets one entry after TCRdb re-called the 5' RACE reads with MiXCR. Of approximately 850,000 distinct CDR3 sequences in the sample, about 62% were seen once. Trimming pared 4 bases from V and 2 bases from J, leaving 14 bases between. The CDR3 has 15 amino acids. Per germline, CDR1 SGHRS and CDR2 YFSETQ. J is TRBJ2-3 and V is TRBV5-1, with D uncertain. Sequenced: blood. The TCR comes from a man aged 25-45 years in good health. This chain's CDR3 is CASSPSQPLTDTQYF. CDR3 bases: TGCGCCAGCAGCCCCTCTCAACCCCTCACAGATACGCAGTATTTT.